This T cell receptor (beta chain) was retrieved from a study of regulatory T cells in long-lasting Graves disease. Arm-PCR of CDR3 regions with iRepertoire HTBI primers generated TCR beta libraries. From the multiplex PCR reads, TCRdb called clonotypes with MiXCR, one entry per CDR3 protein. The sample contains fewer than 500,000 distinct CDR3 sequences, about 17% of which appear only once. Described time point: newly diagnosed GD, antithyroid drugs for less than 3 months. After RNA was extracted from PBMCs, the TCR library was made from it. The CDR3 extends over 12 amino acids. After removal of 6 bases from V and 13 bases from J, the junction contained 4 bases not matched to a gene. The sample was also reused in another study, on T cells in Graves' hyperthyroidism and ophthalmopathy. This second study says: Among clonotypes expanded in thyroid above 0.001, most were also found in blood.

The rearrangement uses TRBV12-3 or TRBV12-4 and TRBJ2-1, with 12 bases fitting TRBD2. The sequenced sample was peripheral blood mononuclear cells (PBMCs), obtained at new diagnosis, from a patient treated with antithyroid drugs. The receptor was derived from a middle-aged man with Graves disease. In nucleotides, the CDR3 is TGTGCCAGCAGCCTGACTAGCGGGAGACAGTTCTTC. Its protein is CASSLTSGRQFF.